These 13 T cell receptor beta chains were all obtained from the same sample, sequenced in a study of blood T cell repertoires in COVID-19. Repertoires were generated with immunoSEQ multiplex PCR, while TCRdb's copy carries only in-frame clones and drops some. The table has 100,000 to 150,000 clones, roughly 82% seen once; the top ten hold roughly 4.9%. The specimen was peripheral blood. These receptor sequences come from a human donor in a cohort sampled during active COVID-19.

The chain recombines TRBV9 with TRBJ2-7, with 7 bases matching TRBD1. Germline assignment: CDR1 SGDLS and CDR2 YYNGEE. V shed 0 bases, J shed 2 bases, and the junction held 5 bases outside the gene matches. The CDR3 has 15 amino acids. CDR3 nucleotide sequence: TGTGCCAGCAGCGTAGAGCCGACAGGGACCTACGAGCAGTACTTC. Translating gives CASSVEPTGTYEQYF.

This chain uses TRBV19 with TRBJ1-5; the D gene is possibly TRBD1 (5 bases). Germline assignment: CDR1 LNHDA and CDR2 SQIVND (reference sequence). V shed 4 bases and J shed 0 bases, with 10 bases lying between them. The CDR3 has 15 amino acids. For the CDR3, the DNA is TGTGCCAGTAGTACGACAGATTATAGCAATCAGCCCCAGCATTTT. Translation gives CASSTTDYSNQPQHF.

The rearrangement links TRBV12-3 or TRBV12-4 to TRBJ1-1; no definite D call. Trimming left V 6 bases short and J 8 bases short, with 10 bases between. CDR3 size: 11 residues. For the CDR3, the DNA is TGTGCCAGCAGAAAGCCGGGGGAAGCTTTCTTT. It codes for CASRKPGEAFF.

CDR3 sequence reads: CATSVSERRTDTQYF. The CDR3 DNA sequence: TGTGCCACCAGTGTCAGCGAGCGGCGCACAGATACGCAGTATTTT. This rearrangement joins TRBV24-1 to TRBJ2-3, with a tentative D call TRBD2 (5 bases). Germline V gene sequence: CDR1 KGHDR, CDR2 SFDVKD. Trimming took 5 bases from V and 1 from J, leaving 12 bases between them. The CDR3 extends over 15 amino acids.

The CDR3 DNA reads TGTGCCACCGAAGCGGGTGGGGAGACCCAGTACTTC. This sequence encodes CATEAGGETQYF. V gene TRBV10-3 combines with J gene TRBJ2-5; tentative D call: TRBD2 (6 bases). Trimming left V 10 bases short and J 5 bases short, with 14 bases between. The CDR3 loop spans 12 amino acids. Germline V gene sequence: CDR1 ENHRY, CDR2 SYGVKD.

The V and J genes are TRBV7-2 and TRBJ2-5, with TRBD2 identical over 9 bases. Germline V gives CDR1 SGHTA, CDR2 FQGNSA. Losses at the gene ends were 0 bases for V and 7 bases for J; bases not matched to a gene: 6. There are 15 residues in the CDR3. CDR3 region: CASSLASAGGGTQYF. CDR3 DNA: TGTGCCAGCAGCTTAGCTTCGGCGGGAGGGGGGACCCAGTACTTC. The variable domain in full, completed from reference TRBV7-2 and TRBJ2-5, reads GAGVSQSPSNKVTEKGKDVELRCDPISGHTALYWYRQSLGQGLEFLIYFQGNSAPDKSGLPSDRFSAERTGGSVSTLTIQRTQQEDSAVYLCASSLASAGGGTQYFGPGTRLLVL.

This rearrangement joins TRBV9 to TRBJ2-7, with 9 bases aligning to TRBD2. The V gene end was trimmed by 2 bases and the J gene end by 3 bases; junction bases not matched to a gene: 9. Germline V CDR1 and CDR2: SGDLS, YYNGEE. This CDR3 has 16 residues. The CDR3 protein is CASSVSESGRSYEQYF. DNA of the CDR3: TGTGCCAGCAGCGTGTCGGAAAGCGGGAGGAGCTACGAGCAGTACTTC.

The V call is TRBV7-9, the J call TRBJ2-3; TRBD2 agrees at 9 bases. CDR1 is SEHNR and CDR2 is FQNEAQ in the germline V gene (reference sequence). The trim removed 5 bases at V and 6 bases at J, leaving 9 bases unmatched. The CDR3 totals 15 residues. CDR3 protein: CASSERLAARDTQYF. The CDR3 bases are TGTGCCAGCAGCGAGAGACTAGCGGCACGGGATACGCAGTATTTT.

The chain employs TRBV5-6 and TRBJ2-7, with TRBD1 identical over 9 bases. This CDR3 contains 15 residues. V shed 4 bases, J shed 6 bases, and the junction held 11 bases outside the gene matches. Germline loops: CDR1 SGHDT, CDR2 YYEEEE. The CDR3 loop reads CASSPGDRESSEQYF. The DNA for the CDR3 is TGTGCCAGCAGCCCGGGGGACAGGGAAAGTAGCGAGCAGTACTTC.

The chain carries TRBV5-1 and TRBJ2-1, with 13 bases lining up with TRBD2. The CDR3 runs to 19 residues. CDR1 and CDR2 (germline): SGHRS, YFSETQ. After removal of 0 bases from V and 5 bases from J, the junction contained 11 bases not matched to a gene. The CDR3 DNA reads as TGCGCCAGCAGCTTGGGGGGGCAACTAGCGGGAGGGCCCGACAATGAGCAGTTCTTC. Translated: CASSLGGQLAGGPDNEQFF.

The rearrangement uses TRBV12-3 or TRBV12-4 and TRBJ2-5; a possible D gene is TRBD2 (6 bases). CDR3 length: 12 residues. The V end lost 3 bases, the J end lost 5 bases, and 7 bases lay between the germline ends. The CDR3 spells CASSFGGETQYF. The CDR3 DNA reads as TGTGCCAGCAGTTTTGGGGGGGAGACCCAGTACTTC.

The chain combines TRBV3-1 (or the pseudogene TRBV3-2) with TRBJ2-7; no clear D. The CDR3 covers 18 residues. Germline values: CDR1 LGHDT, CDR2 YNNKEL (reference sequence). Trimming left V 2 bases short and J 0 bases short, with 20 bases between. The CDR3 loop is CASSQIHPDARSSYEQYF. The CDR3 DNA is TGTGCCAGCAGCCAAATTCACCCGGATGCGAGGAGCTCCTACGAGCAGTACTTC.

This clone was seen only a few times. The genes are TRBV7-2 and TRBJ2-2; 8 nucleotides line up with TRBD2. V dropped 10 bases and J dropped 8; count of bases not matched to a gene: 9. CDR3 length: 13 residues. CDR1 and CDR2 (germline): SGHTA, FQGNSA. The CDR3 reads CATLEAGVGELFF. DNA for the CDR3: TGTGCCACCTTGGAAGCGGGAGTGGGGGAGCTGTTTTTT.